This TCR beta chain was captured in a study of T cells in Graves' hyperthyroidism and ophthalmopathy. Study-level results: Ophthalmopathy stood apart from stable hyperthyroidism in a 13 V-J model. The model forecast ophthalmopathy, anticipating it by a median around 6.5 months before onset.

Researchers amplified the TCR beta CDR3 regions from RNA transcripts. First-round RT-PCR of the TCR CDR3 relied on the HTBI primer set. TCRdb re-derived calls from the multiplex PCR reads in MiXCR, one entry per CDR3 protein. Among about 560,000 distinct CDR3 sequences listed, 14% were seen once. Every diagnosis used clinical symptoms, serum thyroxine and TRAb, thyroid ultrasound and orbital computed tomography. It was 10 ml of fresh peripheral blood that supplied the PBMCs. Ten or more counts support this clonotype. Its target is not known. Sequencing input: blood. The source of this sequence is a woman in her thirties or forties with Graves' hyperthyroidism.

As DNA, the CDR3 is TGTGCCAGCAGGGGACTAGCGGTCCAAGAGACCCAGTACTTC. Translation: CASRGLAVQETQYF. The J gene is TRBJ2-5, the V gene TRBV2; 11 bases match TRBD2. The germline gives CDR1 SNHLY, CDR2 FYNNEI. V was pared by 6 bases and J by 1 base, with 1 base of the junction left unmatched. The CDR3 length is 14 residues.